This T cell receptor (beta chain) originates from a study of T cells in women clearing cervical HPV infection. The table came from immunoSEQ multiplex PCR; TCRdb's copy has only in-frame clones and leaves some out. This table holds about 32,000 clones. The ends were cut back, 2 bases at V and 7 bases at J, with 15 bases in the middle. Germline V gene data show CDR1 as DFQATT and CDR2 as SNEGSKA (reference sequence). The CDR3 contains 14 residues. Details on this clone: The missing CDR3 end, 3 residues past where the read stops, is filled in from the germline J gene.

The TCR sequence derives from a woman aged 18 to 69 with a cervical HPV16 infection that either progressed to CIN3+ or cleared (not recorded which). The chain links TRBV20-1 to TRBJ2-1; maybe TRBD2 (7 bases). Sequencing used blood buffy coat. The CDR3 protein is CSARKQGGLNEQFF. Incomplete CDR3 DNA: TGCAGTGCTAGAAAACAGGGAGGGTTGAATGAG.